These 23 T cell receptor beta chains came from one sample sequenced in a study of blood T cell repertoires in COVID-19. The repertoire was sequenced with immunoSEQ multiplex PCR; TCRdb's copy has only in-frame clones and lacks some. The sample consists of approximately 180,000 clones, 88% of them appearing once. The sequenced sample was peripheral blood. Source of these receptors: a man in his forties or fifties with active or convalescent COVID-19.

The rearrangement links TRBV4-2 to TRBJ2-1; 11 positions match TRBD2. V lost 4 bases to trimming and J lost 10 bases; unmatched junction nucleotides: 15. This CDR3 region has 17 residues. Germline V lookup: CDR1 LGHNA, CDR2 YNFKEQ. The CDR3 DNA follows: TGTGCCAGCAGCCCCTTTGGTAGCGGGGGGGCCTTGGACGAGCAGTTCTTC. This encodes CASSPFGSGGALDEQFF.

This clone appeared once. The chain uses TRBV19 and TRBJ2-3; TRBD2 aligns across 10 bases. With V trimmed by 5 bases and J by 4 bases, 3 bases remained unmatched. The germline V gene encodes CDR1 LNHDA and CDR2 SQIVND (reference sequence). This CDR3 comprises 14 residues. CDR3 residues: CASSLLAGADTQYF. CDR3 nucleotide sequence: TGTGCCAGTAGTCTCCTAGCGGGAGCAGATACGCAGTATTTT.

The chain recombines TRBV3-1 (or the pseudogene TRBV3-2) with TRBJ1-1, with D possibly being TRBD1 (6 bases). The V end was cut by 3 bases, the J end by 7 bases, with 15 bases between. Germline V gene lookup returns CDR1 LGHDT and CDR2 YNNKEL (reference sequence). The length of the CDR3 is 14 residues. CDR3 sequence reads: CASSHPITGNEAFF. DNA for the CDR3: TGTGCCAGCAGCCATCCGATCACAGGGAATGAAGCTTTCTTT.

In DNA form, the CDR3 reads TGCAGCGTTAAGGCGGGAGGGCACACAGATACGCAGTATTTT. Its protein is CSVKAGGHTDTQYF. The chain is built from TRBV29-1 and TRBJ2-3, with 9 positions matching TRBD2. This CDR3 region has 14 residues. Germline CDR1 and CDR2: SQVTM and ANQGSEA. The junction had 5 bases not matched to a gene; V was cut back by 5 bases and J by 2 bases.

This sequence joins TRBV4-1 and TRBJ2-3; 8 positions match TRBD1. The germline gives CDR1 MGHRA, CDR2 YSYEKL. J was trimmed by 6 bases and V by 3 bases; bases with no gene match: 8. This CDR3 spans 15 amino acids. The CDR3 is CASSQENRDRDTQYF. CDR3 nucleotide sequence: TGCGCCAGCAGCCAGGAGAACCGGGACAGGGATACGCAGTATTTT.

The V and J genes are TRBV11-3 and TRBJ2-7; D unresolved. This CDR3 is built from 12 residues. V lost 5 bases to trimming and J lost 3 bases, with 8 bases between them. CDR1 SGHNT and CDR2 YENEEA come from the germline V gene. CDR3 region: CASSPTNYEQYF. The DNA for the CDR3 is TGTGCCAGCAGCCCAACAAACTACGAGCAGTACTTC.

V gene TRBV11-2 combines with J gene TRBJ1-1; D is unresolved. The V gene lost 5 bases and the J gene lost 0 bases, with 13 bases spanning the gap. The CDR3 is 15 residues long. Germline loops: CDR1 SGHAT, CDR2 FQNNGV. Written as DNA, the CDR3 is TGTGCCAGCAGCCCCCGTGGAGGGATGAACACTGAAGCTTTCTTT. The encoded protein is CASSPRGGMNTEAFF.

The chain has TRBV7-6 and TRBJ2-1; D perhaps matches TRBD2 (6 bases). The germline V gene encodes CDR1 SGHVS and CDR2 FNYEAQ. CDR3 length: 16 amino acids. V shed 0 bases and J shed 3 bases, with 12 bases lying between them. The CDR3 region is CASSLAVGGNYNEQFF. Written as DNA, the CDR3 is TGTGCCAGCAGCTTAGCGGTTGGCGGGAACTACAATGAGCAGTTCTTC.

In this sample, this clone turned up once. The gene calls are TRBV7-9 and TRBJ1-1; TRBD1 might be the D (6 bases). Germline loops: CDR1 SEHNR, CDR2 FQNEAQ (reference sequence). The CDR3 is 13 amino acids. The germline V and J ends were trimmed by 5 bases and 1 base, with 8 bases remaining between them. The CDR3 DNA sequence: TGTGCCAGCAGCGGGGACAAGAACACTGAAGCTTTCTTT. Protein product: CASSGDKNTEAFF.

The chain uses TRBV10-3 and TRBJ2-7; a weak D match, TRBD2 (5 bases). Trimming removed 2 bases at V and 1 base at J, with 12 bases between. The CDR3 consists of 15 residues. Germline CDR1 and CDR2: ENHRY and SYGVKD. CDR3: CAISEPVGVSYEQYF. CDR3 nucleotides: TGTGCCATCAGTGAGCCGGTCGGGGTATCCTACGAGCAGTACTTC.

The chain joins TRBV7-6 to TRBJ2-1, with TRBD2 matching 9 bases. Germline CDR1 reads SGHVS; CDR2 reads FNYEAQ. The CDR3 runs to 15 residues. V trimming: 3 bases; J trimming: 9 bases; junction bases outside the gene matches: 9. The CDR3 DNA reads TGTGCCAGCAGCTTCTTAGCGGGGGCGGACAGTGAGCAGTTCTTC. Translated, it gives CASSFLAGADSEQFF.

This clone appeared once. The genes are TRBV28 and TRBJ1-3, with TRBD1 as a possible D gene (5 bases). With 7 bases removed from V and 8 bases from J, the gap between germline ends came to 9 bases. CDR1 and CDR2 (germline): MDHEN, SYDVKM. The CDR3 sequence is 11 residues long. CDR3 region: CASTLGDTIYF. As DNA, the CDR3 is TGTGCCAGCACCCTAGGGGACACCATATATTTT.

This chain uses TRBV20-1 with TRBJ2-7; D is undetermined. Trimming removed 1 base at V and 5 bases at J, with 6 bases between. Germline V gene lookup returns CDR1 DFQATT and CDR2 SNEGSKA (reference sequence). The CDR3 runs to 11 residues. Written as DNA, the CDR3 is TGCAGTGCTAGAGCAAGAGACGAGCAGTACTTC. It yields the protein CSARARDEQYF.

The chain joins TRBV9 to TRBJ1-1; 7 nucleotides match TRBD1. Germline V lookup: CDR1 SGDLS, CDR2 YYNGEE. The ends lost 4 bases at V and 4 bases at J; junction bases unmatched: 7. The CDR3 length is 14 residues. CDR3 loop: CASSLQGPGTEAFF. Here the CDR3 DNA reads TGTGCCAGCAGCTTACAGGGGCCCGGCACTGAAGCTTTCTTT.

This clone has more than one count but fewer than ten. The rearrangement links TRBV5-4 to TRBJ2-7, with 7 positions matching TRBD2. The V and J ends lost 0 bases and 2 bases, in that order; junction bases with no gene match: 2. The CDR3 has 14 amino acids. Germline-derived CDR1 and CDR2 are SGHNT and YYREEE (reference sequence). CDR3 protein: CASSLGGGTYEQYF. CDR3 bases: TGTGCCAGCAGCTTGGGCGGGGGAACCTACGAGCAGTACTTC.

This clone was observed a handful of times. J is TRBJ2-5 and V is TRBV3-1 (or the pseudogene TRBV3-2); D possibly corresponds to TRBD1 (5 bases). The CDR3 contains 15 residues. CDR1 and CDR2 from the germline V gene are LGHDT and YNNKEL (reference sequence). V was clipped by 1 base and J by 2 bases, with 11 bases between them. The CDR3: CASSQGQSRQETQYF. CDR3 bases: TGTGCCAGCAGCCAAGGACAGTCCCGACAAGAGACCCAGTACTTC.

The chain links TRBV7-2 to TRBJ2-7; the D gene is possibly TRBD2 (5 bases). The length of the CDR3 is 14 residues. In germline, CDR1 is SGHTA, CDR2 FQGNSA. Trimming removed 5 bases from V and 7 bases from J, with 18 bases in between. For the CDR3, the DNA is TGTGCCAGCAGCACCCCGACTACCCGATGGGAGCAGTACTTC. Translating it yields CASSTPTTRWEQYF. Looking up the rest from reference TRBV7-2 and TRBJ2-7 gives the full variable domain: GAGVSQSPSNKVTEKGKDVELRCDPISGHTALYWYRQSLGQGLEFLIYFQGNSAPDKSGLPSDRFSAERTGGSVSTLTIQRTQQEDSAVYLCASSTPTTRWEQYFGPGTRLTVT.

The chain couples TRBV30 to TRBJ2-7; D possibly corresponds to TRBD2 (5 bases). This CDR3 comprises 12 residues. Per the germline V gene, CDR1 is GTSNPN and CDR2 is SVGIG (reference sequence). V lost 3 bases and J 2 bases, leaving 8 bases between the germline ends. DNA for the CDR3: TGTGCCTGGAGGGGGAGACCCTACGAGCAGTACTTC. Translation: CAWRGRPYEQYF.

This clone was seen just once. The rearrangement uses TRBV11-2 and TRBJ2-5, with TRBD1 matching over 8 bases. There are 15 residues in the CDR3. V lost 4 bases to trimming and J lost 3 bases; unmatched junction nucleotides: 7. CDR1 SGHAT and CDR2 FQNNGV come from the germline V gene. CDR3 amino acids: CASSSGQGGEETQYF. The CDR3, as DNA: TGTGCCAGCAGCTCCGGACAGGGCGGGGAAGAGACCCAGTACTTC.

This chain uses TRBV3-1 (or the pseudogene TRBV3-2) with TRBJ1-2; TRBD1 might be the D (6 bases). The CDR3 spans 14 residues. V lost 4 bases and J lost 6, with 15 bases in between. The germline V gene has CDR1 LGHDT and CDR2 YNNKEL (reference sequence). As DNA, the CDR3 is TGTGCCAGCAGCCCCCATGCGGGGGCGGATGGCTACACCTTC. Translated: CASSPHAGADGYTF.

In nucleotides, the CDR3 is TGTGCCAGCAGTCCACCCTCTAGCGCCACAGATACGCAGTATTTT. This translates into CASSPPSSATDTQYF. The chain uses TRBV6-5 and TRBJ2-3; D might be TRBD2 (6 bases). Germline CDR1 is MNHEY and CDR2 is SVGAGI. Trimming took off 5 bases at V and 2 bases at J, with 14 bases between the two ends. CDR3 length equals 15 residues.

A word on this clone: In the same sample, other DNA sequences code for this CDR3. V is TRBV2 and J is TRBJ1-5; 7 bases fit TRBD1. The CDR3 is 13 amino acids. Germline-derived CDR1 and CDR2 are SNHLY and FYNNEI. The junction had 3 bases not matched to a gene; V was cut back by 6 bases and J by 4 bases. CDR3 sequence: CASRGTVNQPQHF. The CDR3 DNA sequence: TGTGCCAGCAGGGGGACAGTTAATCAGCCCCAGCATTTT.

In its sample, this clone was seen a few times. The chain has TRBV19 and TRBJ1-5, with D possibly TRBD1 on 5 matching bases. CDR3 length: 15 amino acids. Germline V gives CDR1 LNHDA, CDR2 SQIVND (reference sequence). The V end lost 1 base, the J end lost 1 base, and 8 bases lay between the germline ends. CDR3 loop: CASSIVGQSNQPQHF. CDR3 bases: TGTGCCAGTAGTATAGTGGGGCAGAGCAATCAGCCCCAGCATTTT.